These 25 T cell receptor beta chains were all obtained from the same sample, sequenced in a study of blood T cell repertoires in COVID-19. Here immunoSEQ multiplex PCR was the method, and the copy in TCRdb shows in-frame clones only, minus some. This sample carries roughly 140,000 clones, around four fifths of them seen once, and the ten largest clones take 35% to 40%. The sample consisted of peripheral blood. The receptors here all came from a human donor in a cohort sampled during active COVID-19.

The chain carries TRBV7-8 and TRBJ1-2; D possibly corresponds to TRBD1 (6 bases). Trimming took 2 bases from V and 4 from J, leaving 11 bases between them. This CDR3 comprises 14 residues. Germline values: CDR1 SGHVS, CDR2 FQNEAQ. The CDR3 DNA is TGTGCCAGCAGCTTATTGGGACAAAGCTATGGCTACACCTTC. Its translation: CASSLLGQSYGYTF.

CDR3 residues: CASRPGAVYEQYF. In DNA form, the CDR3 reads TGTGCCAGCAGACCTGGGGCAGTCTACGAGCAGTACTTC. This chain links TRBV7-2 with TRBJ2-7, with TRBD1 as a possible D gene (5 bases). The V end was cut by 6 bases, the J end by 3 bases, with 12 bases between. This CDR3 region has 13 residues. Germline loops: CDR1 SGHTA, CDR2 FQGNSA.

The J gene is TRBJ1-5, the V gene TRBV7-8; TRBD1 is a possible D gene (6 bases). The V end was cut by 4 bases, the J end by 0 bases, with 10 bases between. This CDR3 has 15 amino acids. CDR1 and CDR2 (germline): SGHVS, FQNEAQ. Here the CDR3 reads CASSSHRVSNQPQHF. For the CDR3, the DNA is TGTGCCAGCAGCTCCCACAGGGTTAGCAATCAGCCCCAGCATTTT.

CDR3 nucleotide sequence: TGCGCCAGCAGCTTCGGGACACGGAACACCGGGGAGCTGTTTTTT. Residues: CASSFGTRNTGELFF. The chain links TRBV5-1 to TRBJ2-2, with D maybe TRBD1 (6 bases). V lost 2 bases and J lost 1, with 9 bases in between. In germline, CDR1 is SGHRS, CDR2 YFSETQ. The CDR3 is 15 residues long.

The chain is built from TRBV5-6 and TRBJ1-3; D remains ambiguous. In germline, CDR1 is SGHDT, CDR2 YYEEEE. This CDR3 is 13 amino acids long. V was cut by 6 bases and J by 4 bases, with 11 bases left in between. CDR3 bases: TGTGCCAGCAACCCTGCCGGGGGAAACACCATATATTTT. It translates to CASNPAGGNTIYF.

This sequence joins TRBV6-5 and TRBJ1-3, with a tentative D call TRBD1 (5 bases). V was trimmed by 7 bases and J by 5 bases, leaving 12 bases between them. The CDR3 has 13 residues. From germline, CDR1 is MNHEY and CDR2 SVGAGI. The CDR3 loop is CASTEGPRNTIYF. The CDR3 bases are TGTGCCAGCACGGAGGGACCCAGAAACACCATATATTTT.

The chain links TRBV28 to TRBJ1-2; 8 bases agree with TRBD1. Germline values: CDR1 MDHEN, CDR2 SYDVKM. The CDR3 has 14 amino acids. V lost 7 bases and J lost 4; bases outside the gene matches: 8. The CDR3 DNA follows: TGTGCCAGCAACCCTGGACAGGGTCCCTATGGCTACACCTTC. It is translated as CASNPGQGPYGYTF.

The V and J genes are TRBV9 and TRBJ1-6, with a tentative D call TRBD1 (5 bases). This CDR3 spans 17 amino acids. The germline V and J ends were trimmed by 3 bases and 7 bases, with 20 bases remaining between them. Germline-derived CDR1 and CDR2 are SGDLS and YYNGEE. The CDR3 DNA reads TGTGCCAGCAGCGCAGTAGCGGGCAGGGCTGGGAATTCACCCCTCCACTTT. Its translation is CASSAVAGRAGNSPLHF.

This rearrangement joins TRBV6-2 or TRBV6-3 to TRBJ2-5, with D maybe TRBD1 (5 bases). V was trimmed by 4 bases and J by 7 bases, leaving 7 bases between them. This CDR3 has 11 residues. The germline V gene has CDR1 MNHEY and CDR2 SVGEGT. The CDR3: CASSLTATQYF. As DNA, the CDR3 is TGTGCCAGCAGTTTGACAGCGACCCAGTACTTC.

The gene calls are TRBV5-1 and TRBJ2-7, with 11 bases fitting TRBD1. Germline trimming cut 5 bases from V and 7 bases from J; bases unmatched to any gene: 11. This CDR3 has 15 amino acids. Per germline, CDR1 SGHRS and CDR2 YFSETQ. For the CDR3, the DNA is TGCGCCAGCAGAAACTATGGACAGGGGGCGCGGGAGCAGTACTTC. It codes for CASRNYGQGAREQYF.

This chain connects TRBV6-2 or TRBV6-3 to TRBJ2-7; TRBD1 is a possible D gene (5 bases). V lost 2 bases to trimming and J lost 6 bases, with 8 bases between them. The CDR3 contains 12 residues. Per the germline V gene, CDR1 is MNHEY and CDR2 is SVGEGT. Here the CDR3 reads CASSYGAPEQYF. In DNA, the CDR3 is TGTGCCAGCAGTTACGGGGCCCCCGAGCAGTACTTC.

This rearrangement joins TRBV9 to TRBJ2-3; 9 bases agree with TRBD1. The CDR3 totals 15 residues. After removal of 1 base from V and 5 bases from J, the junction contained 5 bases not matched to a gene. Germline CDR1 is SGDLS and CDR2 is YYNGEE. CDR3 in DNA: TGTGCCAGCAGCGTATCACAGGGGGCAGAAGATACGCAGTATTTT. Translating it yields CASSVSQGAEDTQYF.

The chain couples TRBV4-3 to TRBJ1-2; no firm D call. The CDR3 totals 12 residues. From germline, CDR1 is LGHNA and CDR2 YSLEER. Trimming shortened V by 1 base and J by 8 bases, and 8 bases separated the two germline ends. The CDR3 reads CASSQGNSGYTF. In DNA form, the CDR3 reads TGCGCCAGCAGCCAAGGTAACAGCGGCTACACCTTC.

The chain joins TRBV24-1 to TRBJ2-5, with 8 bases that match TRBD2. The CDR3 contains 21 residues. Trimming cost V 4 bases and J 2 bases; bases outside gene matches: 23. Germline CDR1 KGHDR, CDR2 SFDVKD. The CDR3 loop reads CATSEGAGPILTGTSQETQYF. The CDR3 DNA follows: TGTGCCACCAGTGAAGGGGCAGGGCCCATCTTAACTGGGACTAGTCAAGAGACCCAGTACTTC.

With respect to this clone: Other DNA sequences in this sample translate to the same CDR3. The CDR3 DNA reads as TGTGCCAGCAGTTTGGGGGCGCGAGGCTACACCTTC. Residues: CASSLGARGYTF. J is TRBJ1-2 and V is TRBV12-3 or TRBV12-4; D perhaps matches TRBD1 (6 bases). There are 12 residues in the CDR3. Trimming took off 3 bases at V and 8 bases at J, with 10 bases between the two ends.

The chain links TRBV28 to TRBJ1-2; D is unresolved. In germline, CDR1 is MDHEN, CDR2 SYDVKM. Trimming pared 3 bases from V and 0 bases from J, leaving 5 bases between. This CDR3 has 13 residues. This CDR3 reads CASSFGTNYGYTF. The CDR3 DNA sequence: TGTGCCAGCAGTTTCGGGACTAACTATGGCTACACCTTC.

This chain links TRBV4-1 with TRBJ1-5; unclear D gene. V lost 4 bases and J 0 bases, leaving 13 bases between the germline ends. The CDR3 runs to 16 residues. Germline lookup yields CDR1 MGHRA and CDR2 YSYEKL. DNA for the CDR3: TGCGCCAGCAGCCCCCGGGGAGGTAATAGCAATCAGCCCCAGCATTTT. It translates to CASSPRGGNSNQPQHF.

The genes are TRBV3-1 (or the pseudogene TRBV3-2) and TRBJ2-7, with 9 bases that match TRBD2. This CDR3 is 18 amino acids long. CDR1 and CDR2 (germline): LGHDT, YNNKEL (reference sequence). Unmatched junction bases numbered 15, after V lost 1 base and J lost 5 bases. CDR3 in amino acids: CASSQVGRISGGRHEQYF. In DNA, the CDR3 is TGTGCCAGCAGCCAAGTGGGGCGGATCAGCGGGGGGCGACACGAGCAGTACTTC.

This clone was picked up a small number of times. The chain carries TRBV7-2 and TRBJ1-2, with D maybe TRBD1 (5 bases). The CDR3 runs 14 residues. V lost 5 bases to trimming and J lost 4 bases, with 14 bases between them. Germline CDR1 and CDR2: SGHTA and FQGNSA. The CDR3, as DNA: TGTGCCAGCAGCCCCCGGGGGAGTAGCTATGGCTACACCTTC. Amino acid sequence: CASSPRGSSYGYTF.

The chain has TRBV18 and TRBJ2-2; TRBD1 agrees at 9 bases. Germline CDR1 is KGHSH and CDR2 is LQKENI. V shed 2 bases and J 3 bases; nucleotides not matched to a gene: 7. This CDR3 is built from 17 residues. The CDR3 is CASSPVTGGNYTGELFF. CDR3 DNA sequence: TGTGCCAGCTCACCAGTAACAGGGGGCAATTACACCGGGGAGCTGTTTTTT.

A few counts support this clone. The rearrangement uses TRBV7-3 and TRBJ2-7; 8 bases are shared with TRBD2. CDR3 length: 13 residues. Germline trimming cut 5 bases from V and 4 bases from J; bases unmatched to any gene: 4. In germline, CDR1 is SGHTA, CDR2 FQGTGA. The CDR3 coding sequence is TGTGCCAGCAGCGCCAGCGGGGGATACGAGCAGTACTTC. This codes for CASSASGGYEQYF.

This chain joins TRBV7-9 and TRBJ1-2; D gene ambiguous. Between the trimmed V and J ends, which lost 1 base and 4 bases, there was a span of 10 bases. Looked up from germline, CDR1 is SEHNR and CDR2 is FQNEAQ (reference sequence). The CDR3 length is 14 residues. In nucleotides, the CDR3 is TGTGCCAGCAGCTTAGGGGAGGGTAGCTATGGCTACACCTTC. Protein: CASSLGEGSYGYTF.

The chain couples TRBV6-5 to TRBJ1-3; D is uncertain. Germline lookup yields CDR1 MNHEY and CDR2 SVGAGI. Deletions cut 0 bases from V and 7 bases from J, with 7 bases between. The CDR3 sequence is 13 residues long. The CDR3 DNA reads TGTGCCAGCAGTTACTCGTACGGGAACACCATATATTTT. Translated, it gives CASSYSYGNTIYF.

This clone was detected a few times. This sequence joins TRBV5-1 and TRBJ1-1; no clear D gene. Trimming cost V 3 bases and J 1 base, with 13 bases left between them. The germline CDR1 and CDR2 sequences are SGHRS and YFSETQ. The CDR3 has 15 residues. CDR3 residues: CASSSNIAGNTEAFF. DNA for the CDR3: TGCGCCAGCAGCTCCAACATCGCTGGGAACACTGAAGCTTTCTTT.

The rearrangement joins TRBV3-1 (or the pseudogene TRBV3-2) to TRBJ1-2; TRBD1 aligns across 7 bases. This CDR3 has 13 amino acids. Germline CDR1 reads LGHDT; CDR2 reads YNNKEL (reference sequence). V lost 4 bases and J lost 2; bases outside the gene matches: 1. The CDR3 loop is CASSRQGNYGYTF. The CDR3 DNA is TGTGCCAGCAGCCGACAGGGAAACTATGGCTACACCTTC.